This is a list of T cell receptor beta chains from one sample in a study of blood T cells in healthy people across ages. One entry per CDR3 protein, called by TCRdb with MiXCR from the 5' RACE reads. Here the sample spans around 940,000 distinct CDR3 sequences, around 54% being singletons. Material: blood. All receptors derive from a woman aged 55-75 years in good health. The CDR3 runs from the conserved cysteine through the conserved F or W. A clone size is listed for some rows: how often the clone was seen (once, few, many), or a class if it is expanded.

V,size,CDR3
TRBV18,.,CASSRANIGNEQFF
TRBV7-6,.,CASSHLEGIPDTQYF
TRBV7-2,once,CASSLVVTARGTAHQETQYF
TRBV6-2/TRBV6-3,.,CASSSIRAYEQYF
TRBV20-1,.,CSARARGRGNYGYTF
TRBV3-1,.,CASSRRGVRGSGQETQYF
TRBV15,few,CATSRDPHDSASTDTQYF
TRBV3-1,.,CASSQRLAAGQETQYF
TRBV7-2,.,CASSLGGLDSPEQYF
TRBV5-1,.,CASSLRTGVFTDTQYF
TRBV29-1,few,CSVVGSGAGLFEAFF
TRBV10-3,.,CAISDGNHPQHF
TRBV7-9,.,CASSKVSSGNTIYF
TRBV10-1,.,CASSHLEFF
TRBV7-3,few,CASSARDGYTF
TRBV7-2,.,CASSSRGYSYEQYF
TRBV6-5,.,CASSYADRDLYF
TRBV6-1,.,CASSPGSEDYTF
TRBV20-1,.,CSAQSGRLVMLETQYF
TRBV28,.,CASSLGQGRATNEKLFF
TRBV11-2,.,CASSLDEGVYNEQFF